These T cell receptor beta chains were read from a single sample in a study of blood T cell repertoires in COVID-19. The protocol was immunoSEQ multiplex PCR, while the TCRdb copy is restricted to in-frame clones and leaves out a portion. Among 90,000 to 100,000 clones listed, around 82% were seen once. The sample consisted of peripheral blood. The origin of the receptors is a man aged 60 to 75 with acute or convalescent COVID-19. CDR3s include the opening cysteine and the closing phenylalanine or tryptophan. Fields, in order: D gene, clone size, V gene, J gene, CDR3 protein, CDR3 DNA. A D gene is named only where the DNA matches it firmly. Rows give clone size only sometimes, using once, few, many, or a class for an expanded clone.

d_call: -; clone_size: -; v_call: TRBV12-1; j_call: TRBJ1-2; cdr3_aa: CASSSEARGRGYGYTF; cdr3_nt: TGTGCCAGCAGCTCCGAGGCCAGGGGGCGAGGCTATGGCTACACCTTC
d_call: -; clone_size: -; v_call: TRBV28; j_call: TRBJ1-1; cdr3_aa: CASSLVQGKVLAFF; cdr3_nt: TGTGCCAGCAGTTTAGTACAGGGTAAGGTCTTGGCTTTCTTT
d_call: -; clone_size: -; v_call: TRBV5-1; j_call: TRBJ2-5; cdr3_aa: CASSLVLAGIIETQYF; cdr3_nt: TGCGCCAGCAGCTTAGTCTTGGCAGGGATTATAGAGACCCAGTACTTC
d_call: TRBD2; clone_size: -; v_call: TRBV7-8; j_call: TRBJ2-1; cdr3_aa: CASSRPSGGFYEQFF; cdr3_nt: TGTGCCAGCAGCCGCCCTAGCGGGGGGTTCTATGAGCAGTTCTTC
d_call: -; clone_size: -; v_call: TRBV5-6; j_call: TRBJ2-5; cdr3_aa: CASSLTRKETQYF; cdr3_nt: TGTGCCAGCAGCCTGACAAGGAAAGAGACCCAGTACTTC
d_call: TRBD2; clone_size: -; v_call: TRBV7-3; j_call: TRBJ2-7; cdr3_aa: CASSPGGASYEQYF; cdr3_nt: TGTGCCAGCAGCCCGGGGGGGGCCTCCTACGAGCAGTACTTC
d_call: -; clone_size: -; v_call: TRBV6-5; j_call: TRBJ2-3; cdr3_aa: CASSYSQITDTQYF; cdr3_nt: TGTGCCAGCAGTTACAGCCAAATAACAGATACGCAGTATTTT
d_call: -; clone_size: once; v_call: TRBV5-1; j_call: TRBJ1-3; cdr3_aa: CASKRVPGEQNTIYF; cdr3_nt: TGCGCCAGCAAGAGAGTGCCAGGGGAACAAAACACCATATATTTT
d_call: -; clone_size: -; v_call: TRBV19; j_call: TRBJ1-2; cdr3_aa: CASSPGDYGYTF; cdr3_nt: TGTGCCAGTAGTCCAGGGGATTATGGCTACACCTTC
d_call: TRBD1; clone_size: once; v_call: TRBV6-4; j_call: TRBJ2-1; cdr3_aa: CASSDRPGTGTQFF; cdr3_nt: TGTGCCAGCAGTGACCGTCCCGGGACAGGTACACAGTTCTTC
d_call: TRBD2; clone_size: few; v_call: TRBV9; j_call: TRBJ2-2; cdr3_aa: CASSPPGAGAGELFF; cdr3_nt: TGTGCCAGCAGCCCCCCCGGGGCGGGGGCCGGGGAGCTGTTTTTT
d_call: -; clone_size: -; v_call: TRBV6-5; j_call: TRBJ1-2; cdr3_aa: CASSQSRGALGYTF; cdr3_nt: TGTGCCAGCAGTCAATCCCGGGGGGCTCTCGGCTACACCTTC
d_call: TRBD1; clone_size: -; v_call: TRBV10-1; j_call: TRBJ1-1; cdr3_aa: CASRLSGQGDRNTEAFF; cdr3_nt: TGCGCCAGCAGGTTATCGGGACAGGGGGACAGGAACACTGAAGCTTTCTTT
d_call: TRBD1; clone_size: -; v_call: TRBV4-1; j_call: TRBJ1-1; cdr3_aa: CASSRTGANTEAFF; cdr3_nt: TGCGCCAGCAGCCGGACAGGGGCGAACACTGAAGCTTTCTTT
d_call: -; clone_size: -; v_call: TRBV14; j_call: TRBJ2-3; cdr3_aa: CASSPPTGLRDTQYF; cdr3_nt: TGTGCCAGCAGCCCACCCACAGGGTTGCGAGATACGCAGTATTTT
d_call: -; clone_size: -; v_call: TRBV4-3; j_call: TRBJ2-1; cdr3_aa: CASSPIAWSSYNEQFF; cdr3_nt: TGCGCCAGCAGCCCCATCGCCTGGAGCTCCTACAATGAGCAGTTCTTC
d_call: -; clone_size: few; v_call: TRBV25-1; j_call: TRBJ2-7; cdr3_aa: CASSESGEMYEQYF; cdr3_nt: TGTGCCAGCAGTGAATCCGGGGAGATGTACGAGCAGTACTTC
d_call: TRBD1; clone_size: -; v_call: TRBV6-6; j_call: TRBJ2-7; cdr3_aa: CASSGTGRTYEQYF; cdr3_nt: TGTGCCAGCAGTGGGACAGGGAGGACCTACGAGCAGTACTTC
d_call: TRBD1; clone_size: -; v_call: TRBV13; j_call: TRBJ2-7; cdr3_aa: CASSPQTGSYEQYF; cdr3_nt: TGTGCCAGCAGCCCGCAGACAGGGAGCTACGAGCAGTACTTC
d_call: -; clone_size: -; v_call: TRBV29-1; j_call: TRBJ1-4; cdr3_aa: CSVGGGAGEKLFF; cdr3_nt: TGCAGCGTTGGTGGTGGGGCCGGTGAAAAACTGTTTTTT
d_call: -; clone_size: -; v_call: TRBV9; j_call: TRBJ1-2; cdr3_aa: CASSVGQVGYGYTF; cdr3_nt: TGTGCCAGCAGCGTAGGACAGGTCGGCTATGGCTACACCTTC
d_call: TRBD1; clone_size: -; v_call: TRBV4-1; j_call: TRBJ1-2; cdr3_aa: CASSQGTGFGYTF; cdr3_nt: TGCGCCAGCAGCCAAGGGACAGGGTTTGGCTACACCTTC
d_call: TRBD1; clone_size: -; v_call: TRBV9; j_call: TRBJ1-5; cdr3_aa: CASSGGGTGDSNQPQHF; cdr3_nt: TGTGCCAGCAGCGGGGGAGGGACAGGGGATAGCAATCAGCCCCAGCATTTT
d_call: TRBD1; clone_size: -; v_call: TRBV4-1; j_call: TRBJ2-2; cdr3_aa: CASSRTGVTGELFF; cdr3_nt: TGCGCCAGCAGCCGAACAGGGGTCACCGGGGAGCTGTTTTTT
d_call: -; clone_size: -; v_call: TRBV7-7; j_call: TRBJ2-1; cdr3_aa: CASSLGEGGNEQFF; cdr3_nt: TGTGCCAGCAGCTTAGGGGAGGGGGGGAATGAGCAGTTCTTC
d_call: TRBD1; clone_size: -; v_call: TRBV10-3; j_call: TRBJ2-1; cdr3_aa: CAISDPSGQGRNEQFF; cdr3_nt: TGTGCCATCAGTGACCCTTCGGGACAGGGGAGGAATGAGCAGTTCTTC
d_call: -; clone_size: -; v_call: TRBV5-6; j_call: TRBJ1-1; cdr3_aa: CASSLAGIGTEAFF; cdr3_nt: TGTGCCAGCAGCTTGGCAGGGATTGGGACTGAAGCTTTCTTT
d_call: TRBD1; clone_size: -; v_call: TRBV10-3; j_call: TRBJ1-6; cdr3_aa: CAISDSSGGRYNSPLHF; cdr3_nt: TGTGCCATCAGTGATTCGTCAGGGGGCAGATATAATTCACCCCTCCACTTT
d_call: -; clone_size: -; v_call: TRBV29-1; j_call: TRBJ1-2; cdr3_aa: CSVVAGQGYTF; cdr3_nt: TGCAGCGTTGTTGCAGGCCAAGGCTACACCTTC
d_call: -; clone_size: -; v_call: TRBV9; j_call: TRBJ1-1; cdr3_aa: CASSVAVNTEAFF; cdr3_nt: TGTGCCAGCAGCGTAGCAGTGAACACTGAAGCTTTCTTT
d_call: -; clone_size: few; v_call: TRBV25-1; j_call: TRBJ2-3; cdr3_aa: CASSEWGADTQYF; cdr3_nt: TGTGCCAGCAGTGAATGGGGGGCAGATACGCAGTATTTT
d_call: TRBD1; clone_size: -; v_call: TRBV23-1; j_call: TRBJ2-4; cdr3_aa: CASSQLGQPDIQYF; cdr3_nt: TGCGCCAGCAGTCAACTGGGACAGCCGGACATTCAGTACTTC
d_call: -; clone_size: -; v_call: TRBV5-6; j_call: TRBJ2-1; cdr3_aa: CASSLGGPYNEQFF; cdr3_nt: TGTGCCAGCAGCTTAGGCGGCCCATACAATGAGCAGTTCTTC
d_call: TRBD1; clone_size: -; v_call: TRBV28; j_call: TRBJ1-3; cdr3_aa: CASSSYFVTDRGHSGNTIYF; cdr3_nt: TGTGCCAGCAGTTCATATTTTGTCACGGACAGGGGTCATTCTGGAAACACCATATATTTT
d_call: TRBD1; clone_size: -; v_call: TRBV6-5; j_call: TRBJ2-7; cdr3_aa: CASKSNRGYEQYF; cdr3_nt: TGTGCCAGCAAGAGCAACAGGGGCTACGAGCAGTACTTC
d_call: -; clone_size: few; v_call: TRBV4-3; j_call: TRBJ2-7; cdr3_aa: CASSQGLDPLRGEQYF; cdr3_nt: TGCGCCAGCAGCCAAGGCCTGGACCCACTCAGGGGCGAGCAGTACTTC
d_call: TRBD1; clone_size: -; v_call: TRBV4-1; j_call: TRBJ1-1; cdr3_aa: CASSQGVGTENTEAFF; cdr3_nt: TGCGCCAGCAGCCAAGGGGTCGGGACAGAGAACACTGAAGCTTTCTTT
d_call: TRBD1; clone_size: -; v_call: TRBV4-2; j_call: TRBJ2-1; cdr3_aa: CASSEQGALNEQFF; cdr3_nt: TGTGCCAGCAGCGAACAGGGGGCTCTCAATGAGCAGTTCTTC